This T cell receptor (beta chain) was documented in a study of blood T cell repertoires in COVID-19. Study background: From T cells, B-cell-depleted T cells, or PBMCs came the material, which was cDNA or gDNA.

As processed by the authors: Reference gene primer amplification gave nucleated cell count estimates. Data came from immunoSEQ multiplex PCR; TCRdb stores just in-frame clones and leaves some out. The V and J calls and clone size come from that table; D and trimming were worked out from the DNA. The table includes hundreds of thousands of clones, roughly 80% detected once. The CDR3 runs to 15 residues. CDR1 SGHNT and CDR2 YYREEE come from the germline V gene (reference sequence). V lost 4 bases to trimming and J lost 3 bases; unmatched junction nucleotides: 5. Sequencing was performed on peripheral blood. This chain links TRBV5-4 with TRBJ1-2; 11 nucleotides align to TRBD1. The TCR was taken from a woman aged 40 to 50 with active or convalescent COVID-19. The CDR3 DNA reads TGTGCCAGCAGCAACCCGGGACAGGGGGACTATGGCTACACCTTC. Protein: CASSNPGQGDYGYTF. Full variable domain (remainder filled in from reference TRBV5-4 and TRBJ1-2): ETGVTQSPTHLIKTRGQQVTLRCSSQSGHNTVSWYQQALGQGPQFIFQYYREEENGRGNFPPRFSGLQFPNYSSELNVNALELDDSALYLCASSNPGQGDYGYTFGSGTRLTVV.